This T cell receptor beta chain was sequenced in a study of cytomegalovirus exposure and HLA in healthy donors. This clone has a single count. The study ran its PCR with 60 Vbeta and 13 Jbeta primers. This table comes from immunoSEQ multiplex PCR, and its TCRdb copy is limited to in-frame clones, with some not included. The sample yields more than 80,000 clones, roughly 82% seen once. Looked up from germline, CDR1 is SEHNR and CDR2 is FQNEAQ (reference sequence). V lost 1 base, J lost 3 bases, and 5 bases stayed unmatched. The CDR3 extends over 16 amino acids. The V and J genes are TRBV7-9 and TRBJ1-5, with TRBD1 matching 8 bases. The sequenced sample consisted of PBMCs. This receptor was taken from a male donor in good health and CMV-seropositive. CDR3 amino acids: CASSLGRTGPNQPQHF. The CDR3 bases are TGTGCCAGCAGCTTAGGCCGGACAGGGCCCAATCAGCCCCAGCATTTT.